These 30 T cell receptor beta chains were all obtained from the same sample, sequenced in a study of T cell repertoires in cytomegalovirus infection (dated by TCRdb to between 2018 and 2021). The treatment or condition label corresponds to: in vitro stimulation with specific CMV peptide epitopes to enrich CMV-specific T cells. The reads were generated on an Illumina HiSeq 1500. Clones were called with MiXCR by TCRdb after fastp trimmed the public reads at Q25, and only in-frame beta chains were retained. Entries are consolidated by CDR3 protein sequence, retaining the most common genes and DNA. The sample table holds around 900,000 distinct CDR3 sequences, of which 30% to 40% were seen once. Of the sample, roughly 13% falls within the top ten clones. These receptors' targets are unknown. This specimen consisted of cultured CD8+ T cells from PBMCs, obtained from culture after CMV antigen stimulation. The receptors were sampled from a human donor in good health (CMV status not recorded). Some clones in this sample may be carry-over from other donors' samples.

The chain combines TRBV29-1 with TRBJ2-3; TRBD2 matches 14 bases. Unmatched junction bases numbered 7, after V lost 1 base and J lost 4 bases. Germline V gene lookup returns CDR1 SQVTM and CDR2 ANQGSEA. The CDR3 consists of 17 residues. The CDR3 region is CSVEGGTSGGSSDTQYF. Written as DNA, the CDR3 is TGCAGCGTTGAAGGTGGGACTAGCGGGGGCTCTTCAGATACGCAGTATTTT.

The chain carries TRBV20-1 and TRBJ1-1, with no clear D. Germline V lookup: CDR1 DFQATT, CDR2 SNEGSKA (reference sequence). This CDR3 spans 14 amino acids. V lost 1 base to trimming and J lost 4 bases, with 13 bases between them. CDR3 protein: CSARGGYGITEAFF. CDR3 DNA: TGCAGTGCTAGAGGGGGTTATGGGATCACTGAAGCTTTCTTT.

The V call is TRBV6-5, the J call TRBJ2-2; TRBD1 agrees at 7 bases. The CDR3 extends over 16 amino acids. Germline CDR1 MNHEY, CDR2 SVGAGI. V dropped 1 base and J dropped 4; count of bases not matched to a gene: 6. The CDR3 here is CASSYYEGAITGELFF. For the CDR3, the DNA is TGTGCCAGCAGTTACTATGAGGGGGCCATCACCGGGGAGCTGTTTTTT.

This clonotype was counted at least ten times. J is TRBJ2-6 and V is TRBV7-8; 10 bases match TRBD1. This CDR3 is 19 amino acids long. CDR1 is SGHVS, CDR2 FQNEAQ, per germline. J lost 1 base, V lost 2 bases, and 8 bases had no gene match. CDR3 region: CASSLPGTGDWSGANVLTF. As DNA, the CDR3 is TGTGCCAGCAGCTTACCCGGGACAGGGGATTGGTCTGGGGCCAACGTCCTGACTTTC.

This clonotype was observed a handful of times. This CDR3 reads CAIKASTASTDTQYF. CDR3 coding DNA: TGTGCCATCAAGGCCTCGACAGCTAGCACAGATACGCAGTATTTT. The rearrangement links TRBV10-3 to TRBJ2-3, with a possible D match to TRBD1 (5 bases). This CDR3 comprises 15 residues. CDR1 ENHRY and CDR2 SYGVKD come from the germline V gene. V lost 7 bases and J lost 0, with 14 bases in between.

In its sample, this clonotype was seen many times. The V and J genes are TRBV7-6 and TRBJ2-5, with a possible D match to TRBD1 (6 bases). The CDR3 consists of 17 residues. Per germline, CDR1 SGHVS and CDR2 FNYEAQ. With 3 bases removed from V and 3 bases from J, the gap between germline ends came to 20 bases. In DNA, the CDR3 is TGTGCCAGCAGCTTCGATCGGACAGCCGCATGGGAAGAGACCCAGTACTTC. This encodes CASSFDRTAAWEETQYF.

This clonotype was found a few times. The chain has TRBV12-5 and TRBJ1-1; D perhaps matches TRBD1 (5 bases). Per the germline V gene, CDR1 is LGHNT and CDR2 is FRNRAP. The germline V and J ends were trimmed by 2 bases and 6 bases, with 10 bases remaining between them. The CDR3 is made up of 13 amino acids. The CDR3 sequence is CASGLWGRPEAFF. The CDR3, as DNA: TGTGCTAGTGGTTTGTGGGGGAGACCTGAAGCTTTCTTT.

This clonotype was counted at least ten times. The CDR3 protein is CASSYGPSDGEEQFF. CDR3 in DNA: TGTGCCAGCAGCTACGGGCCCTCCGACGGCGAGGAGCAGTTCTTC. The chain recombines TRBV7-8 with TRBJ2-1; D unresolved. The CDR3 is made up of 15 amino acids. Germline assignment: CDR1 SGHVS and CDR2 FQNEAQ. With 4 bases removed from V and 10 bases from J, the gap between germline ends came to 20 bases.

This clonotype was picked up a small number of times. The CDR3 loop is CASSGGSHYEQYF. The CDR3, as DNA: TGCGCCAGCAGCGGGGGATCACACTACGAGCAGTACTTC. The chain uses TRBV5-1 and TRBJ2-7, with D perhaps being TRBD1 or TRBD2 (5 bases each). The germline gives CDR1 SGHRS, CDR2 YFSETQ. The V end was cut by 4 bases, the J end by 3 bases, with 11 bases between. The CDR3 consists of 13 residues.

This clonotype was counted only a few times. This chain links TRBV25-1 with TRBJ2-5; D remains unclear. The CDR3 is made up of 14 amino acids. V was clipped by 3 bases and J by 3 bases, with 11 bases between them. Looked up from germline, CDR1 is MGHDK and CDR2 is SYGVNS. The CDR3 loop reads CASSDWSREETQYF. CDR3 bases: TGTGCCAGCAGTGACTGGAGCCGAGAAGAGACCCAGTACTTC.

This clonotype has a handful of counts. The V call is TRBV6-2 or TRBV6-3, the J call TRBJ2-7; 7 positions agree with TRBD2. This CDR3 is 19 amino acids long. J was trimmed by 3 bases and V by 1 base; bases with no gene match: 18. Looked up from germline, CDR1 is MNHEY and CDR2 is SVGEGT. The CDR3 nucleotides are TGTGCCAGCAGTTACTACCGGACTCCCTCCAGCGGGGATAACTACGAGCAGTACGTC. Translated: CASSYYRTPSSGDNYEQYV.

In its sample, this clonotype was seen many times. As DNA, the CDR3 is TGTGCCAGCTACCCCATAGGACGCGCGGGCACTGAAGCTTTCTTT. This encodes CASYPIGRAGTEAFF. The V call is TRBV7-9, the J call TRBJ1-1, with D hard to call. The CDR3 has 15 amino acids. Germline values: CDR1 SEHNR, CDR2 FQNEAQ (reference sequence). Trimming removed 8 bases at V and 4 bases at J, with 20 bases between.

This clonotype was recorded a few times. The V call is TRBV11-3, the J call TRBJ2-1, with D possibly matching TRBD1 (5 bases). Deletions cut 5 bases from V and 9 bases from J, with 11 bases between. Per germline, CDR1 SGHNT and CDR2 YENEEA. This CDR3 comprises 12 residues. DNA for the CDR3: TGTGCCAGCAGCATCCAGGGTTCTGAGCAGTTCTTC. The encoded protein is CASSIQGSEQFF. Full variable domain (missing parts from reference TRBV11-3 and TRBJ2-1): EAGVVQSPRYKIIEKKQPVAFWCNPISGHNTLYWYLQNLGQGPELLIRYENEEAVDDSQLPKDRFSAERLKGVDSTLKIQPAELGDSAVYLCASSIQGSEQFFGPGTRLTVL.

This clonotype has only a few counts. The V gene is TRBV28, the J gene TRBJ1-1; D gene ambiguous. The CDR3 length is 14 residues. The germline V gene has CDR1 MDHEN and CDR2 SYDVKM. V was cut by 5 bases and J by 6 bases, with 16 bases left in between. CDR3 nucleotides: TGTGCCAGCAGTCCCCGACACTACACCCCTGAAGCTTTCTTT. Amino acids: CASSPRHYTPEAFF.

The sample holds a few counts of this clonotype. The V and J genes are TRBV7-9 and TRBJ2-5; D perhaps matches TRBD1 (7 bases). CDR1 and CDR2 (germline): SEHNR, FQNEAQ (reference sequence). The germline V and J ends were trimmed by 10 bases and 4 bases, with 13 bases remaining between them. The CDR3 is made up of 12 amino acids. As DNA, the CDR3 is TGTGCCATCAGGGGGGTAGGAGAGACCCAGTACTTC. It specifies CAIRGVGETQYF.

This clonotype came up a few times. This chain connects TRBV2 to TRBJ2-3; possibly TRBD1 or TRBD2 for D (6 bases each). V lost 3 bases and J lost 0, with 10 bases in between. There are 15 residues in the CDR3. Germline lookup yields CDR1 SNHLY and CDR2 FYNNEI. This CDR3 is CASSDRGPSTDTQYF. The CDR3 DNA follows: TGTGCCAGCAGTGATCGGGGGCCTAGCACAGATACGCAGTATTTT.

This clonotype was detected ten times or more. CDR3 region: CASSGPEDRLSNQPQHF. CDR3 bases: TGTGCCAGCAGCGGTCCGGAGGACAGACTTAGCAATCAGCCCCAGCATTTT. The rearrangement links TRBV7-9 to TRBJ1-5; D perhaps matches TRBD1 (6 bases). Trimming cost V 5 bases and J 0 bases, with 17 bases left between them. The germline V gene encodes CDR1 SEHNR and CDR2 FQNEAQ (reference sequence). CDR3 size: 17 residues.

Remarks on this clonotype: The junction and the germline gene differ at one end; a read error may be behind it. The chain links TRBV7-6 to TRBJ2-1, with no clear D. This CDR3 has 11 residues. From germline, CDR1 is SGHVS and CDR2 FNYEAQ. The CDR3 loop is CASSSDNEQLF. The DNA of the CDR3 is TGTGCCAGCAGCTCAGACAATGAGCAGTTATTC.

This chain joins TRBV6-8 and TRBJ2-2; 10 positions match TRBD2. This CDR3 contains 15 residues. With V trimmed by 10 bases and J by 4 bases, 9 bases remained unmatched. Germline V gene data show CDR1 as MNHGY and CDR2 as SAAAGT. The CDR3 spells CATEPSGGITGELFF. CDR3 coding DNA: TGTGCCACCGAGCCTAGCGGGGGAATCACCGGGGAGCTGTTTTTT.

This clonotype has just one count. Since a much larger clone is just one base distant, this may be a read error. The CDR3 region is CANSHPSGTGAPASSYEQYF. The CDR3, as DNA: TGTGCCAACAGCCACCCTTCCGGGACAGGGGCTCCCGCCAGCTCCTACGAGCAGTACTTC. The chain carries TRBV7-6 and TRBJ2-7; 10 nucleotides align to TRBD1. Germline V CDR1 and CDR2: SGHVS, FNYEAQ. The CDR3 loop spans 20 amino acids.

At least ten counts were recorded for this clonotype. The chain employs TRBV7-2 and TRBJ1-1; D ambiguous. Germline CDR1 and CDR2: SGHTA and FQGNSA. The CDR3 totals 15 residues. V lost 1 base and J lost 1, with 10 bases in between. The CDR3 region is CASSLDQRPNTEAFF. For the CDR3, the DNA is TGTGCCAGCAGCTTAGATCAGAGACCGAACACTGAAGCTTTCTTT.

The chain links TRBV7-3 to TRBJ2-7; 8 nucleotides align to TRBD1. From germline, CDR1 is SGHTA and CDR2 FQGTGA. The length of the CDR3 is 15 residues. Losses at the gene ends were 5 bases for V and 4 bases for J; bases not matched to a gene: 10. The CDR3 region has the DNA TGTGCCAGCAGCCATAAGGGACAGGATGGTTACGAGCAGTACGTC. This sequence encodes CASSHKGQDGYEQYV.

This clonotype was counted at least ten times. The gene calls are TRBV7-8 and TRBJ2-7, with D perhaps being TRBD1 or TRBD2 (5 bases each). CDR3 length: 22 residues. Per germline, CDR1 SGHVS and CDR2 FQNEAQ. The ends were cut back, 1 base at V and 2 bases at J, with 33 bases in the middle. The CDR3 nucleotides are TGTGCCAGCAGCTTAGGACCCGACTCTGTCGGGACCGCTCCCTCCCTAACCTACGAGCAGTACTTC. Translation gives CASSLGPDSVGTAPSLTYEQYF.

The chain has TRBV2 and TRBJ1-2; D call uncertain. The CDR3 sequence is 13 residues long. Germline CDR1 is SNHLY and CDR2 is FYNNEI. The V and J ends lost 4 bases and 4 bases respectively, with 10 bases between them. CDR3 nucleotide sequence: TGTGCCAGCAGTGGTCGTACCCTCTATGGCTACACCTTC. Amino acids: CASSGRTLYGYTF.

This sequence joins TRBV6-1 and TRBJ1-1; 8 positions agree with TRBD1. V dropped 6 bases and J dropped 5; count of bases not matched to a gene: 8. CDR3 length: 14 amino acids. Per germline, CDR1 MNHNS and CDR2 SASEGT. In DNA, the CDR3 is TGTGCCAGCAGCCCGACAGGGGCGGTGACTGAAGCTTTCTTT. Encoded protein: CASSPTGAVTEAFF.

The chain uses TRBV7-9 and TRBJ1-2; tentative D call: TRBD1 (5 bases). This CDR3 comprises 14 residues. Germline CDR1 reads SEHNR; CDR2 reads FQNEAQ (reference sequence). With 1 base removed from V and 4 bases from J, the gap between germline ends came to 10 bases. The CDR3 loop reads CASSLVGDFYGYTF. The CDR3 region has the DNA TGTGCCAGCAGCTTAGTTGGGGACTTCTATGGCTACACCTTC.

Comment on this clonotype: Relative to the germline gene, one junction end is altered; a read error may explain this. The rearrangement links TRBV5-1 to TRBJ2-5; D is tentatively TRBD1 or TRBD2 (5 bases each). From germline, CDR1 is SGHRS and CDR2 YFSETQ. This CDR3 has 16 residues. CDR3 DNA: TGCGTCAGCAGCGACCCTGGGGACGGACCACGAGAGACCCAGTACTTC. This encodes CVSSDPGDGPRETQYF.

The table lists this clonotype with a few counts. The rearrangement joins TRBV7-6 to TRBJ2-4; D call uncertain. There are 14 residues in the CDR3. The V gene lost 6 bases and the J gene lost 0 bases, with 9 bases spanning the gap. CDR1 is SGHVS and CDR2 is FNYEAQ in the germline V gene. CDR3 bases: TGTGCCAGCAGGGGGTCCTTAGCCAAAAACATTCAGTACTTC. It codes for CASRGSLAKNIQYF.

The chain carries TRBV20-1 and TRBJ2-3, with TRBD2 as a possible D gene (6 bases). Germline-derived CDR1 and CDR2 are DFQATT and SNEGSKA (reference sequence). V shed 0 bases and J shed 2 bases, with 15 bases lying between them. The CDR3 consists of 16 residues. CDR3 DNA: TGCAGTGCTAGAGATCTTAGGCTAGCGTTCACAGATACGCAGTATTTT. Protein: CSARDLRLAFTDTQYF.

The chain couples TRBV4-2 to TRBJ2-2; D is uncertain. V gave up 0 bases and J gave up 0 bases, with 5 bases separating them. This CDR3 has 15 amino acids. Germline V CDR1 and CDR2: LGHNA, YNFKEQ. DNA of the CDR3: TGTGCCAGCAGCCAAGAGGGATCGAACACCGGGGAGCTGTTTTTT. Translating it yields CASSQEGSNTGELFF.